The rows below give T cell receptor beta chains drawn from one sample of a study of OX40 agonist ivuxolimab in advanced cancers. Method: immunoSEQ multiplex PCR; TCRdb's copy keeps in-frame clones and lacks some. Among 45,000 to 75,000 clones listed, about four fifths were seen once. The sequenced sample was CD4+ or CD8+ T cells sorted from blood, obtained in a trial of the OX40 agonist ivuxolimab. The receptors originated from an adult with an advanced solid tumor such as melanoma, head and neck, liver or kidney cancer. The conserved cysteine and the conserved F or W are not part of the CDR3 here.

cdr3_aa: ASSLEDSSPLH
v_call: TRBV7-9
j_call: TRBJ1-6

cdr3_aa: SVLSGANTEAF
v_call: TRBV29-1
j_call: TRBJ1-1

cdr3_aa: ASSVAPGRVETQY
v_call: TRBV9
j_call: TRBJ2-5

cdr3_aa: ASSDRGNTGELF
v_call: TRBV2
j_call: TRBJ2-2

cdr3_aa: ASSSTSQNTEAF
v_call: TRBV6-5
j_call: TRBJ1-1

cdr3_aa: ASSTGLAGYEQY
v_call: TRBV6-5
j_call: TRBJ2-7

cdr3_aa: ASSDQGLAGGPTDTQY
v_call: TRBV25-1
j_call: TRBJ2-3

cdr3_aa: ASSLEGALGNEQF
v_call: TRBV5-4
j_call: TRBJ2-1

cdr3_aa: ASSWLGQPQH
v_call: TRBV28
j_call: TRBJ1-5

cdr3_aa: ASSISPDANQPQH
v_call: TRBV19
j_call: TRBJ1-5

cdr3_aa: ASRPRALNPNQPQH
v_call: TRBV19
j_call: TRBJ1-5

cdr3_aa: ATSRGPPRGWYEQY
v_call: TRBV15
j_call: NA

cdr3_aa: ATQSLAGLYEQY
v_call: TRBV28
j_call: TRBJ2-7

cdr3_aa: ASSRVQGARTEAF
v_call: TRBV5-8
j_call: TRBJ1-1

cdr3_aa: ASSFTGVQHTEAF
v_call: TRBV7-9
j_call: TRBJ1-1

cdr3_aa: ASSFGGPEAF
v_call: TRBV5-1
j_call: TRBJ1-1

cdr3_aa: ASSLQASSSYEQY
v_call: TRBV7-8
j_call: TRBJ2-7

cdr3_aa: ASSPLVVGETQY
v_call: TRBV7-9
j_call: TRBJ2-5

cdr3_aa: ASSPGLAGDREQF
v_call: TRBV7-9
j_call: TRBJ2-1

cdr3_aa: AWSSGGPQETQY
v_call: TRBV30
j_call: TRBJ2-5

cdr3_aa: ASSLPRRDGS
v_call: TRBV7-6
j_call: TRBJ1-4

cdr3_aa: ATSANRDYGYT
v_call: TRBV15
j_call: TRBJ1-2

cdr3_aa: ASSGNWGQGDQPQH
v_call: TRBV6-1
j_call: TRBJ1-5

cdr3_aa: ASSPWEGSPLH
v_call: TRBV5-4
j_call: TRBJ1-6

cdr3_aa: ASSLADSRLYGYT
v_call: TRBV7-2
j_call: TRBJ1-2

cdr3_aa: AISVYEQY
v_call: TRBV10-3
j_call: TRBJ2-7

cdr3_aa: ASSLRDSKQF
v_call: TRBV6-6
j_call: TRBJ2-1

cdr3_aa: ASSEMASTDTQY
v_call: TRBV6-1
j_call: TRBJ2-3

cdr3_aa: ASSQGPTDWNEQF
v_call: TRBV7-7
j_call: TRBJ2-1

cdr3_aa: ASSEGLAGVQETQY
v_call: TRBV2
j_call: TRBJ2-5

cdr3_aa: ASSLEVVGNQPQH
v_call: TRBV11-2
j_call: TRBJ1-5

cdr3_aa: ASSQPGRLAEAF
v_call: TRBV25-1
j_call: TRBJ1-1

cdr3_aa: ASSQFDGGGVDEQY
v_call: TRBV4-1
j_call: TRBJ2-7

cdr3_aa: AWSQINYGYT
v_call: TRBV30
j_call: TRBJ1-2

cdr3_aa: SVSRTGGSTTEAF
v_call: TRBV29-1
j_call: TRBJ1-1

cdr3_aa: ASSSGQGGTGELF
v_call: TRBV5-1
j_call: TRBJ2-2

cdr3_aa: ASSAGQIFYEQY
v_call: TRBV5-1
j_call: TRBJ2-7

cdr3_aa: AWTLRGGGTEAF
v_call: TRBV30
j_call: TRBJ1-1

cdr3_aa: ASSLDPNTLGLYSGANVLT
v_call: TRBV5-1
j_call: TRBJ2-6

cdr3_aa: ASSTGTGNNSPLH
v_call: TRBV11-3
j_call: TRBJ1-6

cdr3_aa: ASSPLRTGSANYGYT
v_call: TRBV18
j_call: TRBJ1-2

cdr3_aa: ASSGWTNNEQF
v_call: TRBV19
j_call: TRBJ2-1

cdr3_aa: ASSAPDRVDTIY
v_call: TRBV2
j_call: TRBJ1-3

cdr3_aa: ASSTGGSQPQH
v_call: TRBV10-2
j_call: TRBJ1-5

cdr3_aa: ASRDGTLNTEAF
v_call: TRBV6-1
j_call: TRBJ1-1

cdr3_aa: ASSPGRENQPQH
v_call: TRBV18
j_call: TRBJ1-5

cdr3_aa: ASRRWGNSYEQY
v_call: TRBV27
j_call: TRBJ2-7

cdr3_aa: ASSSRQGASNIQY
v_call: TRBV18
j_call: TRBJ2-4

cdr3_aa: ASSFGTGYNEQF
v_call: TRBV6-1
j_call: TRBJ2-1

cdr3_aa: ASSFKVPYEQY
v_call: TRBV6-6
j_call: TRBJ2-7

cdr3_aa: ATSRDPTDYNEQF
v_call: TRBV15
j_call: TRBJ2-1

cdr3_aa: ASSAGTGFSSGANVLT
v_call: TRBV9
j_call: TRBJ2-6

cdr3_aa: ATALAGTGGWTEAF
v_call: TRBV19
j_call: TRBJ1-1